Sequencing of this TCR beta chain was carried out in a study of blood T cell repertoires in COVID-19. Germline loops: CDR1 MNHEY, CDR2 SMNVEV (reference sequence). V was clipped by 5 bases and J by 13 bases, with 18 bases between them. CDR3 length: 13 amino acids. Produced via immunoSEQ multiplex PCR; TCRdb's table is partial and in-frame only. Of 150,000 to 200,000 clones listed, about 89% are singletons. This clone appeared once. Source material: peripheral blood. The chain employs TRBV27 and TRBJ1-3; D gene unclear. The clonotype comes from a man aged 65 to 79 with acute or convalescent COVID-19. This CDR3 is CASSPTLGQKIYF. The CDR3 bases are TGTGCCAGCAGTCCAACCCTGGGCCAGAAAATATATTTT.